This TCR beta chain is from a study of blood T cell repertoires in COVID-19 (dated by TCRdb to about 2020). With respect to the entire study: Collaborator samples came from the United States, Italy and Spain and covered acute and convalescent phases of COVID-19. The prospective study material was composed of cDNA or gDNA derived from T cells, B-cell-depleted T cells, or PBMCs. Subjects who had been exposed to COVID-19, were actively infected with it, or had recovered from it provided the deeply sampled blood TCRbeta repertoires that made up the dataset. A freely available public database, intended as a resource for researchers studying the immune response to SARS-CoV-2, is where the repertoires were released. The samples were drawn from two sources: the first 160 participants of the ongoing ImmuneRACE study, and 1,254 subjects contributed by 6 global collaborators. The sample metadata nearly always contained a de-identified subject ID, COVID-19 status, age in years and sex. Where available, HLA class I and class II types were taken from metadata supplied by the sample provider and were not determined by assay-based typing. Study-wide findings and limitations: Clinical and demographic metadata were provided uncurated, with the amount varying by source and participant.

This clone was seen only once. The clone's antigen remains unknown. No clone much larger than this one lies a single base away; base qualities are absent. TCRbeta CDR3 regions were amplified from genomic DNA using the immunoSEQ Assay, a bias-controlled multiplex PCR. The paper's data handling went like this. The number of nucleated cells in each sample was estimated from the amplification of reference gene primers within the assay. Sequence reads were collapsed and filtered to measure the absolute abundance of every unique TCRbeta CDR3 rearrangement. For each sample, productive Simpson clonality was calculated by taking the square root of Simpson's diversity index across productive rearrangements. The clones in this table, taken by TCRdb from immuneACCESS, are in-frame only. Not every clone is retained; where verified, under half of the shortfall comes from an unresolved V gene, and the cause of the rest is unknown. From that table come the V and J calls and clone size; the DNA was used to work out D and trimming. The sample table lists about 150,000 clones, around 81% of them with a count of one. The biggest ten clones account for about a tenth of the sample.

Counted from cysteine to phenylalanine, this CDR3 has 16 amino acids. Solely the CDR3 DNA is kept, with 48 bases framed from the first base. The junction shows trimming of 0 bases on V and 4 bases on J, plus 15 bases between the germline ends. CDR1 and CDR2 (LGHNA, YSLEER) derive from the germline V gene. Each collaborating institution followed its own protocols to collect whole blood in K2EDTA tubes. For TCRbeta analysis, collaborators shipped samples as frozen whole blood, isolated PBMCs, or DNA extracted from either of those sample types. The sequence is built from TRBV4-3 and TRBJ2-5; a weak D assignment points to TRBD2 (5 bases agree). What was sequenced was peripheral blood. This TCR was sampled from a man between 65 and 80 years old with active or convalescent COVID-19. The nucleotides read TGCGCCAGCAGCCAAGATAAAGGTTCGGGGTCAGAGACCCAGTACTTC. The translation is CASSQDKGSGSETQYF.